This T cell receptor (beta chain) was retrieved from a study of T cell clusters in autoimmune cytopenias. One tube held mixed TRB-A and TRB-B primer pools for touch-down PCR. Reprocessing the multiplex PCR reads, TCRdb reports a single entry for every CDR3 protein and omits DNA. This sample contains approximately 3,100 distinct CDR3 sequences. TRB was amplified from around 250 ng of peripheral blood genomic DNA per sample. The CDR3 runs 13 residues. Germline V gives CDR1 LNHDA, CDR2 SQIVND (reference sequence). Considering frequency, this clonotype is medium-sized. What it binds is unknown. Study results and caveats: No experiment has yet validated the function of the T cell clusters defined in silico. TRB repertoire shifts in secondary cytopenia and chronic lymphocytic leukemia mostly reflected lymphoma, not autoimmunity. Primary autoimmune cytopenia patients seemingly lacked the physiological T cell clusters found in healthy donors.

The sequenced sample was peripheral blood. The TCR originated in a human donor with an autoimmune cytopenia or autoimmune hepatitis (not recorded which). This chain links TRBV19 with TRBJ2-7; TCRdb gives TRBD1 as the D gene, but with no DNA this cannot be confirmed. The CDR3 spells CASAGPPLYEQYF.